Below, 32 T cell receptor beta chains from the same sample are listed, as sequenced in a study of CD8 T cells in ankylosing spondylitis. One entry per CDR3 protein, called by TCRdb with MiXCR from the 5' RACE reads. Among about 800,000 distinct CDR3 sequences listed, about an eighth were seen once. Overall study results and limits: For ankylosing spondylitis blood, a TCR beta motif of seven to nine highly homologous variants appeared characteristic.

No cognate antigen is known for these TCRs. Sequenced material: blood, either unsorted or a sorted T cell fraction (not recorded which). The receptors come from a male donor with ankylosing spondylitis.

CDR3 nucleotide sequence: TGTGCCAGCAGCTTTAGAGTACAGTCCTTTGAAGCTTTCTTT. Protein product: CASSFRVQSFEAFF. The chain combines TRBV7-2 with TRBJ1-1; D uncertain. Between the trimmed V and J ends, which lost 3 bases and 7 bases, there was a span of 15 bases. The CDR3 sequence is 14 residues long. Germline CDR1 SGHTA, CDR2 FQGNSA.

The J gene is TRBJ2-2, the V gene TRBV20-1; no definite D call. The CDR3 is 14 amino acids. Germline V lookup: CDR1 DFQATT, CDR2 SNEGSKA (reference sequence). With 0 bases removed from V and 4 bases from J, the gap between germline ends came to 9 bases. The CDR3 sequence is CSARDFRSTGELFF. For the CDR3, the DNA is TGCAGTGCTAGAGATTTCCGCTCCACCGGGGAGCTGTTTTTT.

V gene TRBV28 combines with J gene TRBJ2-7; 8 nucleotides line up with TRBD1. The CDR3 length is 15 residues. Germline assignment: CDR1 MDHEN and CDR2 SYDVKM. V was clipped by 6 bases and J by 3 bases; unmatched bases: 10. CDR3 residues: CASSFHTGGHYEQYF. CDR3 in DNA: TGTGCCAGCAGCTTTCACACAGGGGGGCACTACGAGCAGTACTTC. Based on the CDR3 plus reference TRBV28 and TRBJ2-7, the full variable domain is DVKVTQSSRYLVKRTGEKVFLECVQDMDHENMFWYRQDPGLGLRLIYFSYDVKMKEKGDIPEGYSVSREKKERFSLILESASTNQTSMYLCASSFHTGGHYEQYFGPGTRLTVT.

Many counts were recorded for this clonotype. The rearrangement joins TRBV20-1 to TRBJ2-1, with D uncertain. CDR3 length: 13 residues. Germline-derived CDR1 and CDR2 are DFQATT and SNEGSKA (reference sequence). Trimming pared 3 bases from V and 5 bases from J, leaving 11 bases between. The DNA of the CDR3 is TGCAGTGCTAGTGGGCAGGTCCACAATGAGCAGTTCTTC. Protein sequence: CSASGQVHNEQFF.

This clonotype turned up a few times. The chain employs TRBV3-1 and TRBJ1-3; D gene ambiguous. V dropped 0 bases and J dropped 1 base, with 7 bases sitting between them. The length of the CDR3 is 15 residues. Germline loops: CDR1 LGHDT, CDR2 YNNKEL (reference sequence). CDR3 amino acids: CASSQDWVSGNTIYF. CDR3 sequence (DNA): TGTGCCAGCAGCCAAGATTGGGTATCTGGAAACACCATATATTTT.

This clonotype was recorded many times. The CDR3 coding sequence is TGCAGCGTTGAAGGTCGGGTCTCCTACGAGCAGTACTTC. Residues: CSVEGRVSYEQYF. The gene calls are TRBV29-1 and TRBJ2-7, with D uncertain. In germline, CDR1 is SQVTM, CDR2 ANQGSEA. The CDR3 consists of 13 residues. V was cut by 1 base and J by 0 bases, with 7 bases left in between.

This clonotype was observed a few times. This chain links TRBV12-3 or TRBV12-4 with TRBJ2-1; 11 nucleotides agree with TRBD2. CDR3 size: 14 residues. J gave up 9 bases and V 7 bases, and 8 bases lay outside the gene matches. The CDR3 coding sequence is TGTGCCAGCACCGTAGCGGGAGGGGTGGCTGAGCAGTTCTTC. This encodes CASTVAGGVAEQFF.

This chain uses TRBV11-2 with TRBJ2-3, with 13 bases matching TRBD2. Germline trimming cut 5 bases from V and 2 bases from J; bases unmatched to any gene: 10. The germline V gene has CDR1 SGHAT and CDR2 FQNNGV. The CDR3 length is 18 residues. Written as DNA, the CDR3 is TGTGCCAGCAGCAAACCAAGGACTAGCGGGAGTATCACAGATACGCAGTATTTT. It codes for CASSKPRTSGSITDTQYF.

V is TRBV7-3 and J is TRBJ2-7; 9 bases match TRBD1. Germline CDR1 reads SGHTA; CDR2 reads FQGTGA. CDR3 length equals 14 residues. J was trimmed by 4 bases and V by 8 bases; bases with no gene match: 9. The CDR3 loop is CASGQTGGAYEQYF. The CDR3 nucleotides are TGTGCCAGCGGCCAGACAGGGGGTGCATACGAGCAGTACTTC.

This clonotype has ten or more counts. The chain recombines TRBV10-3 with TRBJ2-4; D gene ambiguous. The CDR3 has 13 residues. Per the germline V gene, CDR1 is ENHRY and CDR2 is SYGVKD. V was cut by 0 bases and J by 3 bases, with 3 bases left in between. In DNA, the CDR3 is TGTGCCATCAGTGAGTCGAGCAAAAACATTCAGTACTTC. Amino acids: CAISESSKNIQYF.

This clonotype was found a few times. The genes are TRBV10-3 and TRBJ2-3, with D tentatively TRBD2 (6 bases). V was clipped by 0 bases and J by 5 bases, with 9 bases between them. The CDR3 is 14 amino acids. Germline V gene sequence: CDR1 ENHRY, CDR2 SYGVKD. This CDR3 is CAISESLEGDTQYF. CDR3 DNA: TGTGCCATCAGTGAGTCGTTGGAGGGAGATACGCAGTATTTT.

To note about this clonotype: A much larger clone is a single base away; this may be a read error. The V call is TRBV29-1, the J call TRBJ2-1, with D perhaps TRBD1 (6 bases). Germline V gene data show CDR1 as SQVTM and CDR2 as ANQGSEA. The CDR3 contains 13 residues. The CDR3 bases are TGCGGCGTGATGGGTCTAGGGGGCAATGAGCAGTTCTTC. Translation gives CGVMGLGGNEQFF.

The chain combines TRBV20-1 with TRBJ1-5, with D maybe TRBD1 (5 bases). This CDR3 has 13 residues. V was clipped by 6 bases and J by 6 bases, with 15 bases between them. Per the germline V gene, CDR1 is DFQATT and CDR2 is SNEGSKA (reference sequence). DNA for the CDR3: TGCAGTGCCAGACGGGGGAGTACTCAGCCCCAGCATTTT. This encodes CSARRGSTQPQHF.

Ten or more counts support this clonotype. The rearrangement links TRBV6-1 to TRBJ1-1, with D possibly TRBD1 on 6 matching bases. V lost 6 bases and J lost 0, with 8 bases in between. Germline loops: CDR1 MNHNS, CDR2 SASEGT. The CDR3 is made up of 13 amino acids. The CDR3 bases are TGTGCCAGCAGCCGGACAGTGAACACTGAAGCTTTCTTT. Protein: CASSRTVNTEAFF.

This clonotype was seen many times. The V call is TRBV7-2, the J call TRBJ2-7; TRBD2 aligns across 7 bases. Per germline, CDR1 SGHTA and CDR2 FQGNSA. The V segment lost 0 bases and the J segment 0 bases; nucleotides outside the gene matches: 8. The CDR3 loop spans 17 amino acids. This CDR3 is CASSLAPLAFSSYEQYF. The CDR3 nucleotides are TGTGCCAGCAGCTTAGCGCCACTAGCGTTCAGCTCCTACGAGCAGTACTTC.

This clonotype was picked up many times. The V gene is TRBV20-1, the J gene TRBJ1-6; 7 bases align to TRBD1. Trimming cost V 6 bases and J 8 bases; bases outside gene matches: 10. The germline V gene encodes CDR1 DFQATT and CDR2 SNEGSKA (reference sequence). CDR3 size: 14 residues. The CDR3 nucleotides are TGCAGTGCAAAGCCTTCAGGGGGTCATTCACCCCTCCACTTT. Encoded protein: CSAKPSGGHSPLHF.

This clonotype was counted ten times or more. J is TRBJ2-7 and V is TRBV7-9, with D unresolved. V was cut by 2 bases and J by 3 bases, with 11 bases left in between. The CDR3 contains 14 residues. Germline values: CDR1 SEHNR, CDR2 FQNEAQ (reference sequence). The CDR3: CASSLTQSVYEQYF. The CDR3 coding sequence is TGTGCCAGCAGCTTAACTCAGAGCGTCTACGAGCAGTACTTC.

Remarks on this clonotype: One end of the junction does not line up with germline, which may come from a read error. J is TRBJ2-4 and V is TRBV7-7; TRBD1 matches 7 bases. Germline values: CDR1 SSHAT, CDR2 FNYEAQ (reference sequence). The CDR3 extends over 14 amino acids. CDR3 loop: CASSLGSGGNIQYF. The CDR3 DNA is TGTGCTAGCAGCTTAGGCTCAGGGGGAAACATTCAGTACTTC.

The chain recombines TRBV6-1 with TRBJ1-6; TRBD1 aligns across 9 bases. This CDR3 is 16 amino acids long. The V gene end was trimmed by 5 bases and the J gene end by 14 bases; junction bases not matched to a gene: 16. Germline CDR1 MNHNS, CDR2 SASEGT. The CDR3 DNA sequence: TGTGCCAGCAGTACCCACGGACAGGGGATCGGATCATCCCTCCACTTT. Protein product: CASSTHGQGIGSSLHF.

This clonotype was detected many times. The chain's CDR3 is CSAKRGSGEQYF. CDR3 sequence (DNA): TGCAGTGCTAAACGGGGTTCCGGCGAGCAGTACTTC. The rearrangement joins TRBV20-1 to TRBJ2-7, with a tentative D call TRBD2 (5 bases). Between the trimmed V and J ends, which lost 4 bases and 6 bases, there was a span of 13 bases. Germline-derived CDR1 and CDR2 are DFQATT and SNEGSKA (reference sequence). The CDR3 loop spans 12 amino acids.

The sample holds many counts of this clonotype. The rearrangement uses TRBV7-2 and TRBJ2-5; the match to TRBD2 covers 10 bases. Germline V gene data show CDR1 as SGHTA and CDR2 as FQGNSA. V shed 0 bases and J 0 bases; nucleotides not matched to a gene: 1. The CDR3 has 16 residues. DNA of the CDR3: TGTGCCAGCAGCTTAGCTAGCGGGGGGCACCAAGAGACCCAGTACTTC. This gives the protein CASSLASGGHQETQYF.

Here the CDR3 reads CASSSGTSGPYEQYF. CDR3 nucleotides: TGCGCCAGCAGTTCCGGGACTAGCGGTCCCTACGAGCAGTACTTC. This chain links TRBV10-1 with TRBJ2-7; TRBD2 aligns across 11 bases. Germline V gives CDR1 WNHNN, CDR2 SYGVQD (reference sequence). This CDR3 is 15 amino acids long. V was clipped by 5 bases and J by 2 bases; unmatched bases: 5.

This clonotype has a count of ten or more. J is TRBJ1-2 and V is TRBV27, with no clear D. The germline gives CDR1 MNHEY, CDR2 SMNVEV (reference sequence). There are 12 residues in the CDR3. Trimming stripped 5 bases from V and 0 bases from J, with 4 bases between. CDR3 in DNA: TGTGCCAGCAGTGACACTAACTATGGCTACACCTTC. It encodes CASSDTNYGYTF.

The rearrangement uses TRBV5-1 and TRBJ2-2; D is unresolved. The germline gives CDR1 SGHRS, CDR2 YFSETQ. V dropped 1 base and J dropped 5 bases, with 12 bases sitting between them. This CDR3 is built from 15 residues. CDR3: CASSLPGLQTGELFF. The CDR3 DNA is TGCGCCAGCAGCTTGCCCGGGTTACAGACCGGGGAGCTGTTTTTT.

Many counts were recorded for this clonotype. CDR3: CSVQETSGNTIYF. In DNA form, the CDR3 reads TGCAGCGTACAGGAAACCTCTGGAAACACCATATATTTT. The chain uses TRBV29-1 and TRBJ1-3; D perhaps matches TRBD1 (5 bases). The length of the CDR3 is 13 residues. Germline CDR1 SQVTM, CDR2 ANQGSEA. V was cut by 6 bases and J by 0 bases, with 9 bases left in between.

This chain links TRBV4-2 with TRBJ1-2, with D possibly being TRBD1 (6 bases). Between the trimmed V and J ends, which lost 4 bases and 14 bases, there was a span of 20 bases. The CDR3 spans 13 residues. Germline values: CDR1 LGHNA, CDR2 YNFKEQ. The CDR3 DNA follows: TGTGCCAGCAGCCGAGGACAGCCAGAAGCAGGGACCTTC. Translating gives CASSRGQPEAGTF.

This clonotype turned up a few times. The chain has TRBV10-3 and TRBJ1-1, with D possibly matching TRBD1 (6 bases). The CDR3 totals 17 residues. The germline gives CDR1 ENHRY, CDR2 SYGVKD. V lost 6 bases and J lost 1, with 21 bases in between. In DNA form, the CDR3 reads TGTGCCATCAGACCTCGAAGAGCCCGGGACAAGAACACTGAAGCTTTCTTT. Translating gives CAIRPRRARDKNTEAFF.

This clonotype was picked up a small number of times. The gene calls are TRBV12-3 or TRBV12-4 and TRBJ1-2; 7 bases line up with TRBD1. Trimming at V came to 3 bases and at J to 1 base, leaving 5 bases not matched to a gene. The CDR3 runs 15 residues. The CDR3 is CASSLTGRSNYGYTF. CDR3 nucleotide sequence: TGTGCCAGCAGTTTGACAGGGAGAAGTAACTATGGCTACACCTTC.

This clonotype was seen a few times. This CDR3 fails to terminate in the conserved phenylalanine or tryptophan, so it likely reflects a read error. The V gene is TRBV20-1, the J gene TRBJ2-3, with 7 bases matching TRBD2. CDR3 size: 15 residues. CDR1 DFQATT and CDR2 SNEGSKA come from the germline V gene (reference sequence). Trimming took 6 bases from V and 4 from J; bases not matched to a gene: 13. This chain's CDR3 is CSALGGKVSADTQYC. The CDR3 coding sequence is TGCAGTGCCCTGGGGGGGAAAGTAAGCGCAGATACGCAGTATTGT.

This clonotype was recorded a few times. The chain combines TRBV24-1 with TRBJ2-3; 7 nucleotides agree with TRBD1. Germline CDR1 KGHDR, CDR2 SFDVKD. V shed 3 bases and J 7 bases; nucleotides not matched to a gene: 9. This CDR3 spans 15 amino acids. The CDR3 spells CATSDPLSGGNTQYF. The CDR3 DNA reads TGTGCCACCAGTGATCCGTTATCAGGGGGAAATACGCAGTATTTT.

The genes are TRBV20-1 and TRBJ2-2; 7 bases match TRBD2. This CDR3 has 14 residues. From germline, CDR1 is DFQATT and CDR2 SNEGSKA (reference sequence). CDR3 sequence: CSVRGGGNTGELFF. CDR3 DNA sequence: TGCAGCGTCAGAGGCGGGGGGAACACCGGGGAGCTGTTTTTT.

This clonotype has just a few counts. The CDR3 DNA reads TGTGCCAGCAGCTTAGCGGGCAGGGGCGATGGCTACACCTTC. This translates into CASSLAGRGDGYTF. V and J are TRBV7-8 and TRBJ1-2; possibly TRBD1 for D (6 bases). V was clipped by 0 bases and J by 6 bases, with 11 bases between them. The CDR3 runs 14 residues. Germline CDR1 SGHVS, CDR2 FQNEAQ.